These T cell receptor beta chains were read from a single sample in a study of graft-versus-host responses after intestinal transplantation. Method: immunoSEQ multiplex PCR; TCRdb's copy keeps in-frame clones and lacks some. The table lists about 25,000 clones, 90% to 95% of them singletons. The sequences come from PBMCs, collected approximately 30 days after intestinal transplant. Receptors originate from a human patient who received an intestinal transplant, so some T cells may come from the graft donor. Both conserved end residues are part of each CDR3. The D gene is left open where the match is weak. Size tells how often a clone was seen (once, few, many) or the class of an expanded clone, and some rows leave it out.

TRBV29-1	TRBJ1-2	NA	NA	TGCAGCGTTAGAGATGCTAACTATGGCTACACCTTC	CSVRDANYGYTF
TRBV7-2	TRBJ2-3	NA	NA	TGTGCCAGCAGCCGCGGTAGGGGGGGCCGGGAAGATACGCAGTATTTT	CASSRGRGGREDTQYF
TRBV6-4	TRBJ1-2	NA	NA	TGTGCCAGCAGTGATTCGGTGGGGGGCTACACCTTC	CASSDSVGGYTF
TRBV7-9	TRBJ2-1	once	NA	TGTGCCAGCAGCTCAGGAGGGGAATGGGAGCAGTTCTTC	CASSSGGEWEQFF
TRBV28	TRBJ1-1	NA	NA	TGTGCCAGCAGTCCTGACCCAAACCCTATTAACACTGAAGCTTTCTTT	CASSPDPNPINTEAFF
TRBV5-1	TRBJ2-1	NA	TRBD1	TGCGCCAGCAGCCCGACAGGGGCCAACTACAATGAGCAGTTCTTC	CASSPTGANYNEQFF
TRBV27	TRBJ2-1	NA	NA	TGTGCCAGCAGTCCCCTAGCGTTCGATGAGCAGTTCTTC	CASSPLAFDEQFF
TRBV6-5	TRBJ2-7	NA	TRBD1	TGTGCCAGCATTCCGGGACAGCAGCTCTACGAGCAGTACTTC	CASIPGQQLYEQYF
TRBV19	TRBJ2-2	once	TRBD1	TGTGCCAGTAGAGACAGGGGAAGCGGGGAGCTGTTTTTT	CASRDRGSGELFF
TRBV7-6	TRBJ2-7	NA	NA	TGTGCCAGCAGCCCCGGTATGGGGCCGAGCCTCTACGAGCAGTACTTC	CASSPGMGPSLYEQYF
TRBV10-3	TRBJ2-5	NA	TRBD1	TGTGCCATCAGTACTCCAGGGGGAGAGACCCAGTACTTC	CAISTPGGETQYF
TRBV29-1	TRBJ2-5	NA	NA	TGCAGCGTTGACCCGATACTCCAAGAGACCCAGTACTTC	CSVDPILQETQYF
TRBV9	TRBJ2-7	NA	TRBD1	TGTGCCAGCAGCGTAGGGACAGGGGATATCTACGAGCAGTACTTC	CASSVGTGDIYEQYF
TRBV6-6	TRBJ1-5	NA	TRBD1	TGTGCCAGCAGAAGGGACAGGGGGAGCAATCAGCCCCAGCATTTT	CASRRDRGSNQPQHF
TRBV19	TRBJ2-7	NA	NA	TGTGCCAGTAGTGGAGAGGGGAGGATCGGGGGACAGCGGAGCTCCTACGAGCAGTACTTC	CASSGEGRIGGQRSSYEQYF
TRBV7-2	TRBJ2-7	once	TRBD2	TGTGCCAGCAGCCTCGGAGCGGGAAACTACGAGCAGTACTTC	CASSLGAGNYEQYF
TRBV21-1	TRBJ2-3	NA	NA	TGTGCCAGCAGAGTTGCTAGCGGGGGGGCATTGGATACGCAGTATTTT	CASRVASGGALDTQYF
TRBV7-2	TRBJ2-1	once	TRBD2	TGTGCCAGCAAGCGGGGGGGTTCCTACAATGAGCAGTTCTTC	CASKRGGSYNEQFF
TRBV30	TRBJ2-1	once	NA	TGTGCCCTAGGGGGATTCAATGAGCAGTTCTTC	CALGGFNEQFF
TRBV5-1	TRBJ2-3	NA	NA	TGCGCCAGCAGCAAAAGGGACGGAGTAGCGAGTGGACTACACCCAGATACGCAGTATTTT	CASSKRDGVASGLHPDTQYF
TRBV2	TRBJ2-2	once	TRBD2	TGTGCCAGCGCTAGCGGGGAAAACACCGGGGAGCTGTTTTTT	CASASGENTGELFF
TRBV14	TRBJ2-7	NA	NA	TGTGCCAGCAGCCAGGAGAAGAGGAGACCACCCTACGAGCAGTACTTC	CASSQEKRRPPYEQYF
TRBV27	TRBJ1-5	NA	NA	TGTGCCAGCAGTCCTGGTTCGTGGCAGCCCCAGCATTTT	CASSPGSWQPQHF
TRBV6-1	TRBJ2-7	NA	NA	TGTGCCAGCAGTGATGAGACAGCATACGAGCAGTACTTC	CASSDETAYEQYF
TRBV6-6	TRBJ1-1	NA	NA	TGTGCCAGCAGTGCCGGAGGTGACACTGAAGCTTTCTTT	CASSAGGDTEAFF
TRBV6-6	TRBJ2-7	NA	NA	TGTGCCAGCAGTTACTCCTACAGGGCCGGCTCCTACGAGCAGTACTTC	CASSYSYRAGSYEQYF
TRBV5-1	TRBJ2-1	NA	NA	TGCGCCAGCAGCATCCGGGACGGCTACAATGAGCAGTTCTTC	CASSIRDGYNEQFF
TRBV14	TRBJ1-2	NA	NA	TGTGCCAGCAGCCTTCAGGTTGGAGGGAATGGCTACACCTTC	CASSLQVGGNGYTF
TRBV27	TRBJ1-2	NA	NA	TGTGCCAGCAGTCTCGACAAGGGAAATGGCTACACCTTC	CASSLDKGNGYTF
TRBV4-3	TRBJ2-3	once	NA	TGCGCCAGCAGCCAAGATATGCGAGATACGCAGTATTTT	CASSQDMRDTQYF
TRBV4-2	TRBJ2-7	NA	NA	TGTGCCAGCAGCCAAGATGACGAGCAGTACTTC	CASSQDDEQYF
TRBV19	TRBJ2-1	NA	NA	TGTGCCAGTAGTACGACGGCGGGGTCATACAATGAGCAGTTCTTC	CASSTTAGSYNEQFF
TRBV5-8	TRBJ1-4	NA	NA	TGTGCCAGCAGCCTCGAAGGGGTACGGTTTCGGGAAAAACTGTTTTTT	CASSLEGVRFREKLFF
TRBV7-2	TRBJ1-2	NA	NA	TGTGCCAGCAGCCACGATCCGGGCAAATCTTATGGCTACACCTTC	CASSHDPGKSYGYTF
TRBV30	TRBJ1-2	NA	NA	TGTGCCTGGAGCGGGTCCGTCAGGGATGCCCCAAACTATGGCTACACCTTC	CAWSGSVRDAPNYGYTF
TRBV11-2	TRBJ2-1	NA	NA	TGTGCCAGCAGTTCTACCTACGATGAGCAGTTCTTC	CASSSTYDEQFF
TRBV4-1	TRBJ1-3	NA	NA	TGCGCCAGCAGCCAAGGTCCCTTTTATCAAGCAGGGGCTTCTGGAAACACCATATATTTT	CASSQGPFYQAGASGNTIYF
TRBV7-9	TRBJ1-2	once	NA	TGTGCCAGCAGCTTTGGGGGGGCCTATGGCTACACCTTC	CASSFGGAYGYTF
TRBV6-1	TRBJ1-1	NA	NA	TGTGCCAGCAGTGAAGACCCCACCTACCTTGACATGAACACTGAAGCTTTCTTT	CASSEDPTYLDMNTEAFF
TRBV6-5	TRBJ1-2	NA	NA	TGTGCCAGCAGCGGGGGGGGTGGCTACACCTTC	CASSGGGGYTF
TRBV11-2	TRBJ1-1	NA	NA	TGTGCCAGCAGATTAGGGGCAGGGGAAGCTTTCTTT	CASRLGAGEAFF
TRBV10-2	TRBJ2-7	NA	NA	TGCGCCAGCAGTGAGTTTGGGGCGAACGAGCAGTACTTC	CASSEFGANEQYF
TRBV28	TRBJ2-7	NA	TRBD2	TGTGCCAGCAGCCGACGGATAGCGGGAGACGAGCAGTACTTC	CASSRRIAGDEQYF
TRBV7-9	TRBJ2-3	NA	NA	TGTGCCAGCAGCCCCGATGGTGGGGATACGCAGTATTTT	CASSPDGGDTQYF
TRBV7-2	TRBJ2-1	NA	TRBD1	TGTGCCAGCAGCTTAGCTGCGGGACAGGGGATCGGACGCTACAATGAGCAGTTCTTC	CASSLAAGQGIGRYNEQFF
TRBV12-1	TRBJ1-1	NA	NA	TGTGCCAGCAGCTTCCCCGGGGGCCCTGAAGCTTTCTTT	CASSFPGGPEAFF
TRBV5-1	TRBJ2-7	NA	TRBD1	TGCGCCAGCAGTCCACTAACAGGGGGAGAGCAGTACTTC	CASSPLTGGEQYF
TRBV11-2	TRBJ1-6	NA	NA	TGTGCCAGCAGCTTTGGGTTCTTGGAGGGGCCCTATAATTCACCCCTCCACTTT	CASSFGFLEGPYNSPLHF
TRBV6-5	TRBJ1-4	NA	NA	TGTGCCAGCAGCCCGGGTGGGGTAAATGAAAAACTGTTTTTT	CASSPGGVNEKLFF
TRBV6-1	TRBJ1-1	few	NA	TGTGCCAGCAGTGGGCTCCGGGACACCAACACTGAAGCTTTCTTT	CASSGLRDTNTEAFF
TRBV11-2	TRBJ2-5	NA	TRBD2	TGTGCCAGCAGCTTATTACGGACTAGCGAAGAGACCCAGTACTTC	CASSLLRTSEETQYF
TRBV6-5	TRBJ1-1	NA	TRBD1	TGTGCCAGCAGTCGACAGGGGGCTAGAAGCACTGAAGCTTTCTTT	CASSRQGARSTEAFF